Listed below are T cell receptor beta chains from one sample, sequenced in a study of regulatory T cells in long-lasting Graves disease. Via MiXCR, TCRdb re-called the multiplex PCR reads, giving one row per CDR3 protein. Of about 560,000 distinct CDR3 sequences listed, 16% were seen once; the top ten hold approximately 12%. The data also belong to a second study, concerning T cells in Graves' hyperthyroidism and ophthalmopathy.

Sample: peripheral blood mononuclear cells (PBMCs), taken at new diagnosis, from a patient treated with antithyroid drugs. These receptors originate from a man aged 18 to 30 with Graves disease. Each CDR3 is given with its conserved first and last residue. Each record gives: clone size, V gene, D gene, J gene, CDR3 DNA, CDR3 protein. The D gene is left open where the match is weak. Expanded clones are given a class, and other clones once, few, many or no size at all.

-	TRBV10-3	TRBD2	TRBJ2-3	TGTGCCATCAGTGATGCCGTAGCGGGAGCAGATACGCAGTATTTT	CAISDAVAGADTQYF
few	TRBV19	-	TRBJ2-1	TGTGCCAGTACCTACGGGGCCTACAATGAGCAGTTCTTC	CASTYGAYNEQFF
many	TRBV3-1	-	TRBJ2-7	TGTGCCAGCAGCCAACGCGGGGACCAATCCTACGAGCAGTACTTC	CASSQRGDQSYEQYF
-	TRBV5-1	TRBD2	TRBJ2-7	TGCGCCAGCAGCGGGGGACTAGCGGGAGTCCACGAGCAGTACTTC	CASSGGLAGVHEQYF
once	TRBV7-6	TRBD1	TRBJ1-3	TGTGCCAGCAGCCCCGCCGTCGAAGGGGGCTTTGGAAACACCATATATTTT	CASSPAVEGGFGNTIYF
once	TRBV19	TRBD1	TRBJ1-1	TGTGCCACCTGGGGACAGGGGGCGCGTACTGAAGCTTTCTTT	CATWGQGARTEAFF
many	TRBV10-3	-	TRBJ1-1	TGTGCCACCGGGACGGGGGGTTACGGCACTGAAGCTTTCTTT	CATGTGGYGTEAFF
few	TRBV27	-	TRBJ1-6	TGTGCCAGCAGAACCCGACAGTATAATTCACCCCTCCACTTT	CASRTRQYNSPLHF
few	TRBV5-6	-	TRBJ2-1	TGTGCCAGCAGCTTGCCCGGGAGTTGGGTCAATGAGCAGTTCTTC	CASSLPGSWVNEQFF
few	TRBV11-2	TRBD2	TRBJ2-3	TGTGCCAGCAGCTTGGCCGGGGCTAGCGGGAGAATCGATACGCAGTATTTT	CASSLAGASGRIDTQYF
many	TRBV7-9	TRBD2	TRBJ2-1	TGTGCCAGCAGCGGGAGAGGACTAGCAGTAAGTAATGAGCAGTTCTTC	CASSGRGLAVSNEQFF
-	TRBV30	-	TRBJ2-2	TGTGCCTGGAAGCGAGCTCTCCCTAGCTTCCTTCTTAGTGGGAACACCGGGGAGCTGTTTTTT	CAWKRALPSFLLSGNTGELFF
few	TRBV12-5	-	TRBJ1-1	TGTGCTAGTGGCTCTCCCGGGAGCCCTGAAGCTTTCTTT	CASGSPGSPEAFF
many	TRBV30	-	TRBJ1-6	TGTGCCTGGAGTGTACGGGAAGGGGAGATCTCCTATAATTCACCCCTCCACTTT	CAWSVREGEISYNSPLHF
many	TRBV10-3	-	TRBJ1-1	TGTGCCATCAGTGGAGGTGTCAGGGTGGACACTGAAGCTTTCTTT	CAISGGVRVDTEAFF
-	TRBV9	-	TRBJ1-5	TGTGCCAGCAGCGGTGAAGGGTCGGACAATCAGCCCCAGCATTTT	CASSGEGSDNQPQHF
many	TRBV7-9	-	TRBJ2-7	TGTGCCAGCAGGAACTCGGGCAACGAGCAGTACTTC	CASRNSGNEQYF
-	TRBV11-2	TRBD2	TRBJ2-7	TGTGCCAGCAGCCCGTACAGCGGGAAAGGGGAGCAGTACTTC	CASSPYSGKGEQYF
-	TRBV11-2	TRBD2	TRBJ2-3	TGTGCCAGCAGCTTGGCTAGCGGGAGTGGCACAGATACGCAGTATTTT	CASSLASGSGTDTQYF
many	TRBV2	TRBD2	TRBJ2-7	TGTGCCAGCAGTGCTCAAGCGGGAGATCCCTACGAGCAGTACTTC	CASSAQAGDPYEQYF
many	TRBV5-1	-	TRBJ2-7	TGCGCCAGCAGCTTGGTCACAGCCTACGAGCAGTACTTC	CASSLVTAYEQYF
many	TRBV10-3	-	TRBJ2-3	TGTGCCATCAGTGGAGTACGAGATACGCAGTATTTT	CAISGVRDTQYF
many	TRBV28	TRBD1	TRBJ2-3	TGTGCCAGCAGTGTATTTACGACAGGGGGCAGCCCTAGCACAGATACGCAGTATTTT	CASSVFTTGGSPSTDTQYF
many	TRBV18	-	TRBJ1-1	TGTGCCAGCTCAGGGCCCGACACTGAAGCTTTCTTT	CASSGPDTEAFF
many	TRBV18	TRBD1	TRBJ1-1	TGTGCCAGCAGCCCGGGACAGGGGACCACTGAAGCTTTCTTT	CASSPGQGTTEAFF
many	TRBV20-1	TRBD2	TRBJ2-5	TGCAGTGCTGACGGACTAGCGGGAAAGTTGACCCAAGAGACCCAGTACTTC	CSADGLAGKLTQETQYF
-	TRBV5-4	-	TRBJ1-2	TGTGCCAGCAGCTTTCCGGGGGCTTATGGCTACACCTTC	CASSFPGAYGYTF
-	TRBV10-3	-	TRBJ2-7	TGTGCCATTAGGGCGGGCTCCTACGAGCAGTACTTC	CAIRAGSYEQYF
few	TRBV20-1	-	TRBJ2-7	TGCAGTGCTAGAGCAGGGACCATCTACGAGCAGTACTTC	CSARAGTIYEQYF
many	TRBV5-6	-	TRBJ2-1	TGTGCCAGCAGCTTGTCTCACAGCTGGACGCAGTTCTTC	CASSLSHSWTQFF
many	TRBV10-3	TRBD1	TRBJ2-1	TGTGCCATCAGTGGGCCGGGACAGGGCTACAATGAGCAGTTCTTC	CAISGPGQGYNEQFF
many	TRBV7-9	-	TRBJ2-1	TGTGCCAGCACCCACAGGGCTGGGTACAATGAGCAGTTCTTC	CASTHRAGYNEQFF
many	TRBV20-1	TRBD2	TRBJ2-7	TGCAGTGCTAGGACTAGCGGGATTGACGAGCAGTACTTC	CSARTSGIDEQYF
many	TRBV12-3/TRBV12-4	-	TRBJ1-1	TGTGCCAGCAAAAAGGGCGCTTTAACGAACACTGAAGCTTTCTTT	CASKKGALTNTEAFF
many	TRBV20-1	-	TRBJ1-1	TGCAGTGCTAGAAAGTTTCAGGGCACTGAAGCTTTCTTT	CSARKFQGTEAFF
many	TRBV12-3/TRBV12-4	-	TRBJ2-7	TGTGCCAGCAGTTTACAGGCCTACGAGCAGTACTTC	CASSLQAYEQYF
many	TRBV28	-	TRBJ2-7	TGTGCCAGCAGGACTTACTACGAGCAGTACTTC	CASRTYYEQYF
many	TRBV27	-	TRBJ1-2	TGTGCCAGCAGTTTTAATGGCGAGGGAACTCATGGCTACACCTTC	CASSFNGEGTHGYTF
many	TRBV2	-	TRBJ1-5	TGTGCCAGCAGGTCCGCCGTCCGCAATCAGCCCCAGCATTTT	CASRSAVRNQPQHF